The 23 T cell receptor beta chains below were found in one sample sequenced in a study of beta chain features in type 1 diabetes. Expressed TCRB transcripts were sequenced, since all the RNA that had been isolated was reverse transcribed. Data came from immunoSEQ multiplex PCR; TCRdb stores just in-frame clones and leaves some out. This sample has approximately 170,000 clones, with roughly 9.1% found just once. Sample: central memory CD4+ T cells from blood. The receptors stem from a woman aged 18-29 years in good health.

The V gene is TRBV6-5, the J gene TRBJ2-7; a possible D gene is TRBD2 (6 bases). The CDR3 is 15 residues long. V was pared by 2 bases and J by 2 bases, with 13 bases between. The germline V gene has CDR1 MNHEY and CDR2 SVGAGI. The CDR3 DNA follows: TGTGCCAGCAGTTACGGACGGGGCGGGACCTACGAGCAGTACTTC. Residues: CASSYGRGGTYEQYF.

This clone turned up a few times. The chain is built from TRBV30 and TRBJ1-6; 11 bases map to TRBD1. The CDR3 spans 13 residues. Trimming at V came to 5 bases and at J to 7 bases, leaving 1 base not matched to a gene. Germline CDR1 reads GTSNPN; CDR2 reads SVGIG (reference sequence). Here the CDR3 DNA reads TGTGCCTGGGGACAGGGGGCGAATTCACCCCTCCACTTT. This sequence encodes CAWGQGANSPLHF.

This rearrangement joins TRBV2 to TRBJ2-3, with 11 positions matching TRBD2. Trimming cost V 6 bases and J 4 bases; bases outside gene matches: 6. Germline CDR1 is SNHLY and CDR2 is FYNNEI. This CDR3 region has 15 residues. CDR3 residues: CASRVLAGASDTQYF. The DNA of the CDR3 is TGTGCCAGCAGGGTACTAGCGGGGGCGTCAGATACGCAGTATTTT.

This clone was detected a few times. The CDR3 region has the DNA TGTGCCAGCAGCTTAGACTCATCCAGCAATCAGCCCCAGCATTTT. Protein: CASSLDSSSNQPQHF. The genes are TRBV7-9 and TRBJ1-5; unclear D gene. The CDR3 has 15 residues. V lost 1 base to trimming and J lost 1 base, with 8 bases between them. Germline assignment: CDR1 SEHNR and CDR2 FQNEAQ (reference sequence).

This clone was counted between two and nine times. The chain is built from TRBV19 and TRBJ2-6, with D perhaps matching TRBD2 (5 bases). CDR1 and CDR2 from the germline V gene are LNHDA and SQIVND (reference sequence). CDR3 length equals 16 residues. V shed 5 bases and J shed 0 bases, with 11 bases lying between them. The CDR3 region is CASSSSGNSGANVLTF. CDR3 coding DNA: TGTGCCAGTAGTTCCTCCGGGAACTCTGGGGCCAACGTCCTGACTTTC.

This clone was counted many times. The V gene is TRBV30, the J gene TRBJ1-1; 9 positions match TRBD1. The CDR3 has 12 residues. CDR1 and CDR2 (germline): GTSNPN, SVGIG (reference sequence). Losses at the gene ends were 3 bases for V and 11 bases for J; bases not matched to a gene: 7. As DNA, the CDR3 is TGTGCCTGGAGACACCCCGGGACAGGGGCTTTCTTT. This gives the protein CAWRHPGTGAFF.

This clone was seen a handful of times. This rearrangement joins TRBV30 to TRBJ2-5, with a weak D call TRBD2 (6 bases). With 1 base removed from V and 4 bases from J, the gap between germline ends came to 13 bases. The CDR3 length is 14 residues. Germline V lookup: CDR1 GTSNPN, CDR2 SVGIG (reference sequence). Written as DNA, the CDR3 is TGTGCCTGGAGTGCCTCGAGGGGAGGAGAGACCCAGTACTTC. Translation gives CAWSASRGGETQYF.

V gene TRBV29-1 combines with J gene TRBJ2-7, with 11 nucleotides matching TRBD2. Trimming cost V 6 bases and J 6 bases; bases outside gene matches: 7. The germline V gene has CDR1 SQVTM and CDR2 ANQGSEA. The CDR3 runs 13 residues. The CDR3 DNA reads as TGCAGCGTAGGTAGCGGGAGGGCCGCCGAGCAGTACTTC. Translating gives CSVGSGRAAEQYF.

V usage is TRBV19 and J usage is TRBJ1-2; a weak D match, TRBD1 (6 bases). The CDR3 has 15 amino acids. Germline CDR1 reads LNHDA; CDR2 reads SQIVND (reference sequence). V was pared by 3 bases and J by 4 bases, with 15 bases between. CDR3 protein: CASSIGGRGGYGYTF. The CDR3 coding sequence is TGTGCCAGTAGTATTGGGGGACGAGGGGGCTATGGCTACACCTTC.

V is TRBV6-1 and J is TRBJ1-5; 7 positions agree with TRBD1. V was pared by 2 bases and J by 6 bases, with 4 bases of the junction left unmatched. This CDR3 is built from 14 residues. From germline, CDR1 is MNHNS and CDR2 SASEGT. The CDR3 nucleotides read TGTGCCAGCAGTGAAAGGACAGGCGGTCAGCCCCAGCATTTT. Its protein product is CASSERTGGQPQHF.

This clone has a handful of counts. The chain couples TRBV11-1 to TRBJ2-7, with 9 bases identical to TRBD2. This CDR3 contains 16 residues. V shed 5 bases and J 2 bases; nucleotides not matched to a gene: 10. Germline V gene lookup returns CDR1 SGHAT and CDR2 FQDESV (reference sequence). CDR3 region: CASSPGGWTSAYEQYF. The CDR3 nucleotides are TGTGCCAGCAGCCCGGGCGGGTGGACTAGCGCCTACGAGCAGTACTTC. Combining the CDR3 with reference TRBV11-1 and TRBJ2-7 gives the whole variable domain EAEVAQSPRYKITEKSQAVAFWCDPISGHATLYWYRQILGQGPELLVQFQDESVVDDSQLPKDRFSAERLKGVDSTLKIQPAELGDSAMYLCASSPGGWTSAYEQYFGPGTRLTVT.

This clone was seen more than once but under ten times. This specimen includes other DNA sequences encoding the same CDR3. The chain joins TRBV18 to TRBJ2-5; D might be TRBD2 (6 bases). Germline V gene sequence: CDR1 KGHSH, CDR2 LQKENI. Trimming pared 0 bases from V and 3 bases from J, leaving 8 bases between. This CDR3 is 14 amino acids long. The CDR3 DNA follows: TGTGCCAGCTCACCACCATCGGGAGAAGAGACCCAGTACTTC. Its protein is CASSPPSGEETQYF.

V gene TRBV10-1 combines with J gene TRBJ2-7, with TRBD2 matching over 9 bases. After removal of 2 bases from V and 5 bases from J, the junction contained 7 bases not matched to a gene. Per the germline V gene, CDR1 is WNHNN and CDR2 is SYGVQD (reference sequence). CDR3 length: 15 amino acids. Here the CDR3 DNA reads TGCGCCAGCAGTGAGCTGGCTAGCGGGAAAAACGAGCAGTACTTC. Its translation is CASSELASGKNEQYF.

This clone was observed a few times. This chain joins TRBV7-2 and TRBJ2-1; 7 nucleotides match TRBD2. CDR1 and CDR2 from the germline V gene are SGHTA and FQGNSA. The V gene end was trimmed by 2 bases and the J gene end by 7 bases; junction bases not matched to a gene: 8. The CDR3 has 15 amino acids. The CDR3 DNA reads TGTGCCAGCAGCTTACAAGGCGGGGGTAGTAATGAGCAGTTCTTC. Its protein is CASSLQGGGSNEQFF.

V is TRBV5-1 and J is TRBJ1-2, with 7 bases lining up with TRBD1. The V and J ends lost 4 bases and 8 bases, in that order; junction bases with no gene match: 11. This CDR3 is built from 14 residues. CDR1 SGHRS and CDR2 YFSETQ come from the germline V gene. CDR3 region: CASSPTDRARGYTF. Here the CDR3 DNA reads TGCGCCAGCAGCCCGACCGACAGGGCCAGGGGCTACACCTTC.

This clone was counted between two and nine times. J is TRBJ2-1 and V is TRBV2; 7 bases are shared with TRBD2. From germline, CDR1 is SNHLY and CDR2 FYNNEI. The CDR3 is made up of 14 amino acids. The V gene end was trimmed by 6 bases and the J gene end by 8 bases; junction bases not matched to a gene: 10. The CDR3 bases are TGTGCCAGCAGGTCGGGAGGTTCTGGGGATGAGCAGTTCTTC. This codes for CASRSGGSGDEQFF.

The CDR3: CAWSVPGLAENTDTQYF. CDR3 coding DNA: TGTGCCTGGAGTGTTCCCGGACTAGCGGAGAACACAGATACGCAGTATTTT. V usage is TRBV30 and J usage is TRBJ2-3; 10 bases are shared with TRBD2. Looked up from germline, CDR1 is GTSNPN and CDR2 is SVGIG (reference sequence). This CDR3 region has 17 residues. With 0 bases clipped from V and 2 bases from J, the junction kept 8 bases outside the gene matches.

This clone has a handful of counts. The chain has TRBV29-1 and TRBJ2-4; D gene unclear. The CDR3 has 11 residues. Per germline, CDR1 SQVTM and CDR2 ANQGSEA. Trimming shortened V by 4 bases and J by 5 bases, and 6 bases separated the two germline ends. CDR3 residues: CSVGAQNIQYF. In DNA, the CDR3 is TGCAGCGTTGGGGCTCAAAACATTCAGTACTTC.

This clone has just a few counts. V usage is TRBV28 and J usage is TRBJ2-1; 10 bases map to TRBD1. The CDR3 loop spans 17 amino acids. Germline V gene lookup returns CDR1 MDHEN and CDR2 SYDVKM. V dropped 4 bases and J dropped 4; count of bases not matched to a gene: 10. CDR3 bases: TGTGCCAGCAGTTGGGGCCCAAGGGACAGGGGTTACAATGAGCAGTTCTTC. Translating gives CASSWGPRDRGYNEQFF.

V and J are TRBV27 and TRBJ1-1; tentatively, D is TRBD1 (5 bases). The CDR3 extends over 15 amino acids. Germline V gene sequence: CDR1 MNHEY, CDR2 SMNVEV (reference sequence). Trimming cost V 5 bases and J 3 bases, with 16 bases left between them. The CDR3 DNA is TGTGCCAGCAGTATACAAGGGGTTGCGGACACTGAAGCTTTCTTT. Translation: CASSIQGVADTEAFF.

This clone occurred a few times. The chain combines TRBV9 with TRBJ2-1, with D tentatively TRBD1 (6 bases). Germline V gene data show CDR1 as SGDLS and CDR2 as YYNGEE. V lost 3 bases and J lost 6, with 7 bases in between. The CDR3 extends over 12 amino acids. CDR3 residues: CASSEGGNEQFF. The CDR3 bases are TGTGCCAGCAGCGAAGGGGGCAATGAGCAGTTCTTC. The full variable domain, with the rest looked up from reference TRBV9 and TRBJ2-1, is DSGVTQTPKHLITATGQRVTLRCSPRSGDLSVYWYQQSLDQGLQFLIQYYNGEERAKGNILERFSAQQFPDLHSELNLSSLELGDSALYFCASSEGGNEQFFGPGTRLTVL.

V is TRBV7-9 and J is TRBJ2-2; 10 bases fit TRBD1. V was clipped by 4 bases and J by 7 bases; unmatched bases: 6. CDR1 and CDR2 (germline): SEHNR, FQNEAQ (reference sequence). The CDR3 contains 15 residues. The chain's CDR3 is CASSSTGGAVGELFF. The CDR3 DNA follows: TGTGCCAGCAGCTCGACAGGGGGCGCAGTCGGGGAGCTGTTTTTT. Using reference TRBV7-9 and TRBJ2-2 for the parts outside the CDR3, the full variable domain is DTGVSQNPRHKITKRGQNVTFRCDPISEHNRLYWYRQTLGQGPEFLTYFQNEAQLEKSRLLSDRFSAERPKGSFSTLEIQRTEQGDSAMYLCASSSTGGAVGELFFGEGSRLTVL.

V usage is TRBV6-5 and J usage is TRBJ2-5; D possibly corresponds to TRBD2 (5 bases). CDR1 is MNHEY and CDR2 is SVGAGI in the germline V gene. The CDR3 is 15 residues long. V was cut by 2 bases and J by 5 bases, with 15 bases left in between. The CDR3 region is CASSYGVGKGETQYF. For the CDR3, the DNA is TGTGCCAGCAGTTACGGGGTCGGGAAAGGCGAGACCCAGTACTTC.